The 7 T cell receptor beta chains given below trace back to one sample, sequenced in a study of CD8+ T cells in alopecia areata. Treatment of the sample: oral pan-JAK inhibitor, 5-10 mg twice daily. Following RNA extraction, reverse transcription yielded cDNA that acted as the sequencing template. Measured with immunoSEQ multiplex PCR; TCRdb has only the in-frame clones, and not every one. The sample contains about 180,000 clones, 51% of which appear only once. The sample was CD8+ T cells sorted from blood, taken at approximately week 52, from a patient treated with tofacitinib. The origin of the receptors is a human donor with alopecia areata.

V is TRBV5-6 and J is TRBJ2-7; the D is unclear. Germline lookup yields CDR1 SGHDT and CDR2 YYEEEE. V shed 1 base and J shed 5 bases, with 13 bases lying between them. CDR3 size: 14 residues. The CDR3 DNA is TGTGCCAGCAGCTTGTTGGCAGCCCATAACGAGCAGTACTTC. Protein sequence: CASSLLAAHNEQYF.

The gene calls are TRBV6-6 and TRBJ1-2, with 8 bases aligning to TRBD1. This CDR3 has 15 residues. V trimming: 2 bases; J trimming: 6 bases; junction bases outside the gene matches: 8. Germline CDR1 MNHNY, CDR2 SVGAGI (reference sequence). Here the CDR3 DNA reads TGTGCCAGCAGTTACCCGGACAGGGCCCTACATGGCTACACCTTC. This sequence encodes CASSYPDRALHGYTF.

This clone has just a few counts. The genes are TRBV30 and TRBJ2-1, with a tentative D call TRBD2 (5 bases). Germline V CDR1 and CDR2: GTSNPN, SVGIG (reference sequence). The CDR3 sequence is 13 residues long. The germline V and J ends were trimmed by 2 bases and 0 bases, with 5 bases remaining between them. In nucleotides, the CDR3 is TGTGCCTGGAGTACTAGCTCCTACAATGAGCAGTTCTTC. Translation: CAWSTSSYNEQFF.

This rearrangement joins TRBV4-2 to TRBJ1-1; 7 bases fit TRBD1. J was trimmed by 5 bases and V by 3 bases; bases with no gene match: 9. The CDR3 is made up of 15 amino acids. Germline assignment: CDR1 LGHNA and CDR2 YNFKEQ. The CDR3 loop reads CASSQDSGGETEAFF. Here the CDR3 DNA reads TGTGCCAGCAGCCAGGATTCAGGGGGAGAAACTGAAGCTTTCTTT.

This chain links TRBV27 with TRBJ2-7, with 10 bases identical to TRBD2. Trimming took 4 bases from V and 3 from J; bases not matched to a gene: 15. The CDR3 spans 18 residues. CDR1 is MNHEY and CDR2 is SMNVEV in the germline V gene (reference sequence). CDR3 sequence (DNA): TGTGCCAGCAGTTCCGAAGCCCTTCTAGCGGGGGAACTCTACGAGCAGTACTTC. Translated, it gives CASSSEALLAGELYEQYF.

This sequence joins TRBV9 and TRBJ2-2; 7 bases align to TRBD1. Germline V gene lookup returns CDR1 SGDLS and CDR2 YYNGEE. This CDR3 is 16 amino acids long. V lost 4 bases to trimming and J lost 5 bases; unmatched junction nucleotides: 11. The CDR3 spells CASSFLGQEGTGELFF. The CDR3 coding sequence is TGTGCCAGCAGCTTCTTAGGACAGGAAGGTACCGGGGAGCTGTTTTTT.

The chain recombines TRBV6-1 with TRBJ1-5; the D is unclear. Trimming cost V 1 base and J 0 bases, with 7 bases left between them. CDR1 and CDR2 from the germline V gene are MNHNS and SASEGT. CDR3 size: 15 residues. Here the CDR3 reads CASSEGHHSNQPQHF. In DNA, the CDR3 is TGTGCCAGCAGTGAAGGACACCATAGCAATCAGCCCCAGCATTTT.